Listed below are T cell receptor beta chains from one sample, sequenced in a study of CD8+CD57+ T cells in acquired aplastic anemia. Each CDR3 protein is one row after TCRdb ran MiXCR on the reads. The table has around 180,000 distinct CDR3 sequences, around 60% seen once. Input material: sorted CD4+, CD8+, or CD8+CD57+ T cells (not recorded which) from PBMCs. These TCRs come from a human donor in good health. CDR3s include the opening cysteine and the closing phenylalanine or tryptophan. Fields, in order: J gene, clone size, V gene, D gene, CDR3 protein, CDR3 DNA. A D gene is named only where the DNA matches it firmly. Clone size is shown for a subset of rows, as once, few, many or a class of expanded clone.

>TRBJ2-1|.|TRBV2|TRBD2
CASSEGLAGGVLFF
TGTGCCAGCAGTGAGGGGTTAGCGGGAGGGGTTCTGTTCTTC
>TRBJ1-1|many|TRBV6-2/TRBV6-3|TRBD1
CASSPTGFDTEAFF
TGTGCCAGCAGTCCGACAGGGTTCGACACTGAAGCTTTCTTT
>TRBJ2-1|few|TRBV6-6|TRBD1
CASSPRDRAFDNEQFF
TGTGCCAGCAGTCCCCGGGACAGGGCGTTTGACAATGAGCAGTTCTTC
>TRBJ2-7|.|TRBV6-2/TRBV6-3|TRBD1
CASSNIQGNNEQYF
TGTGCCAGCAGTAACATACAGGGGAACAACGAGCAGTACTTC
>TRBJ2-1|once|TRBV7-8|TRBD2
CASSWTASGPYNEQFF
TGTGCCAGCAGCTGGACAGCTAGCGGGCCATACAATGAGCAGTTCTTC
>TRBJ2-7|.|TRBV15|TRBD1
CATQPGQRPEQYF
TGTGCCACACAACCGGGACAGAGACCCGAGCAGTACTTC
>TRBJ2-3|.|TRBV7-2|.
CASSALPRVADTQYF
TGCGCCAGCAGCGCGCTTCCAAGGGTTGCAGATACGCAGTATTTT
>TRBJ1-2|once|TRBV7-2|TRBD1
CASSPNRGNGYTF
TGTGCCAGCAGCCCCAACAGGGGTAATGGCTACACCTTC
>TRBJ2-1|once|TRBV5-1|TRBD2
CASSGGTSGYNEQFF
TGCGCCAGCAGTGGTGGGACTAGCGGTTACAATGAGCAGTTCTTC
>TRBJ1-1|.|TRBV5-1|.
CASSLGQKNTEAFF
TGCGCCAGCAGCCTAGGACAGAAAAACACTGAAGCTTTCTTT
>TRBJ2-4|.|TRBV25-1|.
CASSELGRENIQYF
TGTGCCAGCAGTGAACTCGGACGGGAAAACATTCAGTACTTC
>TRBJ2-1|.|TRBV24-1|.
CATSSPMGNEQFF
TGTGCCACCAGTAGTCCCATGGGCAATGAGCAGTTCTTC
>TRBJ2-7|many|TRBV6-1|TRBD2
CASSETSGSSYEQYF
TGTGCCAGCAGTGAAACTAGCGGGAGCTCCTACGAGCAGTACTTC
>TRBJ2-7|.|TRBV4-2|.
CASSFRTDAEQYF
TGTGCCAGCAGCTTCAGGACTGACGCCGAGCAGTACTTC
>TRBJ1-6|few|TRBV12-3/TRBV12-4|.
CASSLEGYNSPLHF
TGTGCCAGCAGTTTAGAGGGCTATAATTCACCCCTCCACTTT
>TRBJ2-3|.|TRBV14|.
CASSQGLGGWTYNEQYF
TGTGCCAGCAGCCAAGGCCTTGGAGGTTGGACCTACAATGAGCAGTATTTT
>TRBJ1-3|.|TRBV7-3|.
CASSLWDGNTIYF
TGTGCCAGCAGCTTGTGGGACGGAAACACCATATATTTT